These 21 T cell receptor beta chains came from one sample sequenced in a study of regulatory T cells in long-lasting Graves disease. iRepertoire HTBI primers and Arm-PCR of CDR3 regions built TCR beta libraries. TCRdb redid the calling of the multiplex PCR reads with MiXCR, one entry per CDR3 protein. Altogether 350,000 to 450,000 distinct CDR3 sequences are present, around 20% being singletons, with the ten largest covering around an eighth. Sample time point: persistent/refractory GD, antithyroid drugs over 5 years with positive TRAb. The TCR library was made from RNA extracted from PBMCs. This sample comprised peripheral blood mononuclear cells (PBMCs), obtained when the disease was refractory, from a patient treated with antithyroid drugs. These receptors originate from a female donor with Graves disease.

This clonotype was seen a handful of times. The genes are TRBV5-6 and TRBJ2-1; a weak D match, TRBD2 (5 bases). This CDR3 has 16 amino acids. Trimming stripped 4 bases from V and 0 bases from J, with 14 bases between. The germline V gene encodes CDR1 SGHDT and CDR2 YYEEEE. The CDR3 DNA sequence: TGTGCCAGCAGCCTACACGGGATAAACTCCTACAATGAGCAGTTCTTC. This codes for CASSLHGINSYNEQFF.

The J gene is TRBJ2-2, the V gene TRBV5-6; TRBD1 matches at 9 bases. This CDR3 region has 15 residues. Losses at the gene ends were 4 bases for V and 5 bases for J; bases not matched to a gene: 6. CDR1 and CDR2 from the germline V gene are SGHDT and YYEEEE. CDR3 amino acids: CASSPTQGATGELFF. The CDR3 bases are TGTGCCAGCAGCCCAACACAGGGGGCAACCGGGGAGCTGTTTTTT.

This clonotype was recorded at least ten times. This rearrangement joins TRBV29-1 to TRBJ1-1, with 9 bases lining up with TRBD1. V lost 6 bases and J lost 10; bases outside the gene matches: 18. The CDR3 has 15 amino acids. CDR1 and CDR2 from the germline V gene are SQVTM and ANQGSEA. This CDR3 is CSVIPEDRGRPVAFF. In nucleotides, the CDR3 is TGCAGCGTCATACCGGAGGACAGGGGCCGTCCCGTAGCTTTCTTT.

The chain uses TRBV20-1 and TRBJ2-2; perhaps TRBD2 as D (5 bases). Trimming took 0 bases from V and 0 from J, leaving 17 bases between them. Germline V gives CDR1 DFQATT, CDR2 SNEGSKA (reference sequence). The CDR3 runs 18 residues. The DNA for the CDR3 is TGCAGTGCTAGAGATAGGGAAGCGGAGGTAACGAACACCGGGGAGCTGTTTTTT. This sequence encodes CSARDREAEVTNTGELFF.

This clonotype was observed a few times. J is TRBJ2-7 and V is TRBV20-1; 8 nucleotides align to TRBD1. With 0 bases clipped from V and 7 bases from J, the junction kept 14 bases outside the gene matches. CDR3 length equals 16 residues. From germline, CDR1 is DFQATT and CDR2 SNEGSKA (reference sequence). The CDR3 here is CSARDGVDRVFWEQYF. CDR3 nucleotide sequence: TGCAGTGCTAGAGATGGGGTGGACAGGGTCTTCTGGGAGCAGTACTTC.

This clonotype showed up many times. This rearrangement joins TRBV18 to TRBJ1-1, with 9 bases fitting TRBD1. The junction had 5 bases not matched to a gene; V was cut back by 5 bases and J by 4 bases. The CDR3 runs to 14 residues. Germline-derived CDR1 and CDR2 are KGHSH and LQKENI. In nucleotides, the CDR3 is TGTGCCAGCTCAAAGGGACAGGGCGGCACTGAAGCTTTCTTT. This gives the protein CASSKGQGGTEAFF.

This clonotype was seen more than once but under ten times. V usage is TRBV6-5 and J usage is TRBJ1-4; the match to TRBD1 covers 8 bases. Germline V gene data show CDR1 as MNHEY and CDR2 as SVGAGI. The CDR3 length is 15 residues. After removal of 2 bases from V and 2 bases from J, the junction contained 1 base not matched to a gene. The CDR3 coding sequence is TGTGCCAGCAGTTACCAGGGGGCGACTAATGAAAAACTGTTTTTT. Its translation is CASSYQGATNEKLFF.

The sample holds a few counts of this clonotype. The rearrangement uses TRBV3-1 and TRBJ1-1; D unclear. Germline CDR1 is LGHDT and CDR2 is YNNKEL (reference sequence). CDR3 length equals 12 residues. Trimming shortened V by 1 base and J by 10 bases, and 10 bases separated the two germline ends. The CDR3 region is CASSQVGYGAFF. The CDR3 DNA sequence: TGTGCCAGCAGCCAAGTTGGGTACGGAGCTTTCTTT.

This clonotype came up many times. V and J are TRBV7-9 and TRBJ2-5, with D uncertain. The CDR3 spans 11 residues. Germline V gene data show CDR1 as SEHNR and CDR2 as FQNEAQ (reference sequence). V was pared by 5 bases and J by 3 bases, with 4 bases between. This CDR3 is CASSRKETQYF. The CDR3 DNA reads TGTGCCAGCAGCCGCAAAGAGACCCAGTACTTC. Based on the CDR3 plus reference TRBV7-9 and TRBJ2-5, the full variable domain is DTGVSQNPRHKITKRGQNVTFRCDPISEHNRLYWYRQTLGQGPEFLTYFQNEAQLEKSRLLSDRFSAERPKGSFSTLEIQRTEQGDSAMYLCASSRKETQYFGPGTRLLVL.

This clonotype showed up just a few times. The chain joins TRBV27 to TRBJ2-7, with TRBD2 matching 11 bases. In germline, CDR1 is MNHEY, CDR2 SMNVEV (reference sequence). The CDR3 runs 15 residues. V lost 3 bases to trimming and J lost 2 bases; unmatched junction nucleotides: 3. The CDR3 loop reads CASSFQLAGAYEQYF. The DNA for the CDR3 is TGTGCCAGCAGTTTTCAACTAGCGGGAGCCTACGAGCAGTACTTC.

This clonotype was seen ten or more times. This rearrangement joins TRBV2 to TRBJ1-6; a possible D gene is TRBD1 (5 bases). Germline values: CDR1 SNHLY, CDR2 FYNNEI. V was pared by 5 bases and J by 0 bases, with 11 bases between. This CDR3 region has 16 residues. The CDR3 protein is CASSRDGSSYNSPLHF. CDR3 in DNA: TGTGCCAGCAGTAGGGACGGGAGCTCCTATAATTCACCCCTCCACTTT. The full variable domain, its missing parts supplied by reference TRBV2 and TRBJ1-6, is EPEVTQTPSHQVTQMGQEVILRCVPISNHLYFYWYRQILGQKVEFLVSFYNNEISEKSEIFDDQFSVERPDGSNFTLKIRSTKLEDSAMYFCASSRDGSSYNSPLHFGNGTRLTVT.

In its sample, this clonotype was seen a few times. J is TRBJ2-7 and V is TRBV20-1, with TRBD1 identical over 11 bases. V was pared by 3 bases and J by 7 bases, with 8 bases of the junction left unmatched. The CDR3 loop spans 14 amino acids. The germline V gene has CDR1 DFQATT and CDR2 SNEGSKA (reference sequence). The DNA of the CDR3 is TGCAGTGCTAGGGTTACCGGGACAGGGGGAGAGCAGTACTTC. Its translation: CSARVTGTGGEQYF.

This clonotype was found a few times. This rearrangement joins TRBV30 to TRBJ1-6; D unresolved. Germline V CDR1 and CDR2: GTSNPN, SVGIG (reference sequence). CDR3 size: 13 residues. Trimming took off 0 bases at V and 9 bases at J, with 9 bases between the two ends. CDR3 protein: CAWSVTTGSPLHF. The CDR3 nucleotides read TGTGCCTGGAGTGTGACTACGGGTTCACCCCTCCACTTT. The full variable domain, in which reference TRBV30 and TRBJ1-6 provide the parts outside the CDR3, is SQTIHQWPATLVQPVGSPLSLECTVEGTSNPNLYWYRQAAGRGLQLLFYSVGIGQISSEVPQNLSASRPQDRQFILSSKKLLLSDSGFYLCAWSVTTGSPLHFGNGTRLTVT.

As for this clonotype: A much larger clone lies one base from this, so it may be a read error. V is TRBV20-1 and J is TRBJ2-7, with 7 positions matching TRBD2. Germline assignment: CDR1 DFQATT and CDR2 SNEGSKA (reference sequence). The length of the CDR3 is 15 residues. The CDR3 region is CGASSRDYRSGVQYF. In DNA form, the CDR3 reads TGCGGTGCTAGCTCCCGGGACTACAGGTCGGGGGTGCAGTACTTC.

At least ten counts were recorded for this clonotype. The chain carries TRBV15 and TRBJ2-5; perhaps TRBD1 as D (5 bases). V lost 0 bases and J 2 bases, leaving 10 bases between the germline ends. CDR1 and CDR2 (germline): LNHNV, YYDKDF (reference sequence). This CDR3 has 15 amino acids. The CDR3 DNA is TGTGCCACCAGCAGAGATCCAGGGAAGCAAGAGACCCAGTACTTC. Amino acid sequence: CATSRDPGKQETQYF.

V gene TRBV7-2 combines with J gene TRBJ2-5; 7 positions agree with TRBD2. V dropped 4 bases and J dropped 2; count of bases not matched to a gene: 13. CDR3 length: 17 residues. CDR1 is SGHTA and CDR2 is FQGNSA in the germline V gene. DNA of the CDR3: TGTGCCAGCAGCTCTGATGGGCGGGAGACGGGGCAAGAGACCCAGTACTTC. Translated, it gives CASSSDGRETGQETQYF.

This clonotype came up many times. The CDR3 sequence: CASSDRTGSGWTGELFF. Written as DNA, the CDR3 is TGTGCCAGCAGTGATAGGACAGGGTCAGGATGGACCGGGGAGCTGTTTTTT. The rearrangement links TRBV6-1 to TRBJ2-2; 8 nucleotides align to TRBD1. CDR1 and CDR2 from the germline V gene are MNHNS and SASEGT. The CDR3 length is 17 residues. V trimming: 3 bases; J trimming: 5 bases; junction bases outside the gene matches: 11.

The gene calls are TRBV3-1 and TRBJ2-2, with TRBD1 identical over 10 bases. The CDR3 covers 16 residues. Germline trimming cut 4 bases from V and 3 bases from J; bases unmatched to any gene: 5. Germline V CDR1 and CDR2: LGHDT, YNNKEL (reference sequence). The CDR3 loop is CASSRGTGVHTGELFF. DNA for the CDR3: TGTGCCAGCAGCCGTGGGACAGGGGTCCACACCGGGGAGCTGTTTTTT.

This clonotype was seen at least ten times. The J gene is TRBJ2-2, the V gene TRBV6-1; the D is unclear. The CDR3 contains 12 residues. The germline CDR1 and CDR2 sequences are MNHNS and SASEGT. V was pared by 8 bases and J by 0 bases, with 4 bases between. CDR3 in DNA: TGTGCCAGCGATACGAACACCGGGGAGCTGTTTTTT. Amino acids: CASDTNTGELFF.

In this sample, this clonotype turned up a few times. J is TRBJ2-1 and V is TRBV3-1, with no clear D. V was pared by 0 bases and J by 6 bases, with 3 bases between. Per the germline V gene, CDR1 is LGHDT and CDR2 is YNNKEL (reference sequence). The CDR3 is 12 amino acids. CDR3 coding DNA: TGTGCCAGCAGCCAAGAGCCCAATGAGCAGTTCTTC. Residues: CASSQEPNEQFF.

At least ten counts were recorded for this clonotype. CDR3 DNA: TGTGCCAGCAGCACGAGACAGGGGATCTTAACGGAGACCCAGTACTTC. Translation gives CASSTRQGILTETQYF. This chain joins TRBV7-2 and TRBJ2-5, with 8 bases aligning to TRBD1. The CDR3 loop spans 16 amino acids. Germline assignment: CDR1 SGHTA and CDR2 FQGNSA. J lost 5 bases, V lost 5 bases, and 13 bases had no gene match.